The present TCR beta chain was sequenced within a study of shared clonotypes between healthy human individuals. Findings and caveats of the study: Across four donors, naive CD4 shared 4.5% to 6%, naive CD8 about 3.2%, memory CD4 more than 2%, memory CD8 approximately 0.4%.

V was cut by 2 bases and J by 6 bases, with 15 bases left in between. The CDR3 runs to 15 residues. The germline V gene has CDR1 MGHDK and CDR2 SYGVNS. Concerning this clone: The antigen is unknown.

Terminally differentiated effector memory CD45RA+ cells were excluded by CCR7 positive selection of CD45RO-negative cells. Nashville, Tennessee was home to all donors, each a Caucasian adult. Profiled with immunoSEQ multiplex PCR; TCRdb holds only in-frame clones, not every one. The sample lists about 1.9 million clones; just over 90% were seen once. The chain recombines TRBV25-1 with TRBJ2-3; D is ambiguous. This TCR came from a man aged 18 to 35 in good health. Some clones in this sample may be carry-over from other donors' samples. The material sequenced was naive CD8+ T cells from PBMCs. DNA for the CDR3: TGTGCCAGCAGTGAAGGGGTGCAATCGGTGGATACGCAGTATTTT. Protein: CASSEGVQSVDTQYF.